The source of this T cell receptor (beta chain) is a study of vaccination effects on CD4 cells after COVID-19. After more than 8 days in culture, the CD4+ T cells were isolated. Prior SARS-CoV-2 infection was absent in the vaccine recipients, as shown by negative nucleocapsid antibodies. Notes on this clone: What it binds is not known.

The CDR3 runs to 16 residues. V lost 0 bases to trimming and J lost 3 bases; unmatched junction nucleotides: 4. Germline V gene sequence: CDR1 SGHRS, CDR2 YFSETQ. The protocol was immunoSEQ multiplex PCR, while the TCRdb copy is restricted to in-frame clones and leaves out a portion. The top ten clones hold roughly 3.2% of a sample with about 53,000 clones, over 65% of them seen once. The sequencing used CD4+ T cells from PBMCs cultured without peptide, collected before COVID-19 vaccination. The receptor comes from a human donor who received a COVID-19 vaccine. The chain joins TRBV5-1 to TRBJ2-5, with 11 bases matching TRBD2. In DNA, the CDR3 is TGCGCCAGCAGCTTGGAGCCTAGCGGGGGGAAAGAGACCCAGTACTTC. It encodes CASSLEPSGGKETQYF.